Given below is one T cell receptor beta chain in context. Clones were read by immunoSEQ multiplex PCR, and TCRdb kept only the in-frame ones, dropping some. The table includes 150,000 or so clones, over 90% detected once. The CDR3 extends over 16 amino acids. From germline, CDR1 is SGHRS and CDR2 YFSETQ. V gave up 0 bases and J gave up 6 bases; unmatched junction bases: 5. The data were taken from a study of control samples from healthy donors and cancer patients. The source material was blood. This chain joins TRBV5-1 and TRBJ2-3, with 12 bases lining up with TRBD2. The sequence came from a man aged 50 to 60 in good health. The CDR3 sequence: CASSLGTSGKGDTQYF. CDR3 DNA: TGCGCCAGCAGCTTGGGGACTAGCGGGAAAGGGGATACGCAGTATTTT.